A selection of T cell receptor beta chains follows, all from one sample in a study of shared clonotypes between healthy human individuals. Some clones are missing from TCRdb's copy, which holds only in-frame ones; the method was immunoSEQ multiplex PCR. The table shows around 1.1 million clones, with 60% to 80% occurring only once. Material for sequencing was memory CD4+ T cells from PBMCs. All receptors derive from a man aged 18 to 29 in good health. Some clones in this sample may be carry-over from other donors' samples. CDR3s include the opening cysteine and the closing phenylalanine or tryptophan. A D gene is named only where the DNA matches it firmly. Expanded clones are given a class, and other clones once, few, many or no size at all.

d_call	v_call	j_call	clone_size	cdr3_aa	cdr3_nt
-	TRBV28	TRBJ2-7	-	CASSLHGIGEQYF	TGTGCCAGCAGTTTACACGGGATCGGCGAGCAGTACTTC
TRBD1	TRBV10-3	TRBJ1-1	-	CAISGTGEDTEAFF	TGTGCCATCAGTGGGACAGGGGAGGACACTGAAGCTTTCTTT
-	TRBV6-1	TRBJ2-7	-	CASFRQSHGPYEQYF	TGTGCCAGCTTTAGACAGTCCCACGGTCCCTACGAGCAGTACTTC
-	TRBV27	TRBJ2-6	-	CAIGRSGANVLTF	TGTGCCATCGGGCGGTCTGGGGCCAACGTCCTGACTTTC
-	TRBV5-3	TRBJ1-1	-	CARSPGAGTINTEAFF	TGTGCCAGAAGCCCCGGGGCAGGGACTATTAACACTGAAGCTTTCTTT
TRBD1	TRBV18	TRBJ1-2	once	CASSSTGTGPLPYGYTF	TGTGCCAGCTCATCTACCGGGACAGGGCCCCTTCCCTATGGCTACACCTTC
-	TRBV7-2	TRBJ1-2	-	CASSLASGAFNYGYTF	TGTGCCAGCAGCTTAGCGTCAGGGGCGTTTAACTATGGCTACACCTTC
TRBD2	TRBV4-3	TRBJ2-3	-	CASSQETSGSGDTQYF	TGCGCCAGCAGCCAAGAGACTAGCGGGAGTGGAGATACGCAGTATTTT
TRBD2	TRBV9	TRBJ2-2	-	CASSARLAANTGELFF	TGTGCCAGCAGCGCCCGGCTAGCGGCTAACACCGGGGAGCTGTTTTTT
TRBD1	TRBV30	TRBJ2-7	-	CAWSLGTGYYEQYF	TGTGCCTGGAGTCTTGGGACAGGGTACTACGAGCAGTACTTC
-	TRBV11-2	TRBJ2-1	once	CASSLAGTPHEQFF	TGTGCCAGCAGCTTGGCCGGGACTCCTCATGAGCAGTTCTTC
-	TRBV5-1	TRBJ2-7	-	CASSEGGTSLYEQYF	TGCGCCAGCTCGGAGGGGGGCACCTCTCTCTACGAGCAGTACTTC
TRBD2	TRBV27	TRBJ2-1	few	CASRPRTGGSSYNEQFF	TGTGCCAGCAGACCTAGGACGGGAGGGAGCTCCTACAATGAGCAGTTCTTC
TRBD2	TRBV18	TRBJ2-7	-	CASSPTSGRYEQYF	TGTGCCAGCTCCCCTACTAGCGGGAGATACGAGCAGTACTTC
TRBD2	TRBV7-8	TRBJ2-1	-	CASSLDPSGRFHEQFF	TGTGCCAGCAGCTTGGACCCTAGCGGGAGGTTTCATGAGCAGTTCTTC
TRBD1	TRBV5-4	TRBJ2-1	-	CASSPGQGAYNEQFF	TGTGCCAGCAGCCCGGGACAGGGAGCCTACAATGAGCAGTTCTTC
-	TRBV5-3	TRBJ2-7	-	CARTSSLGKPYEQYF	TGTGCCAGAACCTCATCCTTAGGAAAACCCTACGAGCAGTACTTC
-	TRBV9	TRBJ1-3	-	CASSSGNTIYF	TGTGCCAGCAGCTCGGGAAACACCATATATTTT
-	TRBV9	TRBJ2-1	many	CASSVGSFEQFF	TGTGCCAGCAGCGTAGGGAGTTTCGAGCAGTTCTTC
-	TRBV5-6	TRBJ1-1	-	CASSLIGTEAFF	TGTGCCAGCAGCTTGATTGGCACTGAAGCTTTCTTT
-	TRBV19	TRBJ1-2	-	CASSRQAWDYGYTF	TGTGCCAGTAGCCGACAGGCTTGGGACTATGGCTACACCTTC
TRBD1	TRBV6-6	TRBJ2-7	-	CASSYYGGTGAYEQYF	TGTGCCAGCAGTTACTACGGGGGGACAGGGGCCTACGAGCAGTACTTC
-	TRBV5-1	TRBJ2-2	-	CASKRVPGNTGELFF	TGCGCCAGCAAAAGGGTACCGGGAAACACCGGGGAGCTGTTTTTT
-	TRBV28	TRBJ1-5	once	CASSWAGEQPQHF	TGTGCCAGCAGTTGGGCCGGGGAACAGCCCCAGCATTTT
TRBD2	TRBV7-7	TRBJ2-1	-	CASSPGTSGYEQFF	TGTGCCAGCAGCCCCGGGACTAGCGGATATGAGCAGTTCTTC
-	TRBV7-2	TRBJ1-3	-	CASSFDGGRGNTIYF	TGTGCCAGCAGCTTCGACGGGGGGCGCGGAAACACCATATATTTT
-	TRBV11-3	TRBJ2-3	few	CASSFRREDTQYF	TGTGCCAGCAGCTTTAGGCGGGAAGATACGCAGTATTTT
-	TRBV28	TRBJ2-7	-	CASTLRPSRAESSYEQYF	TGTGCCAGCACCTTAAGGCCCAGCCGTGCGGAGAGCTCCTACGAGCAGTACTTC
-	TRBV18	TRBJ2-5	-	CASSHMAQRGTQYF	TGTGCCAGCTCACACATGGCCCAACGTGGGACCCAGTACTTC
-	TRBV14	TRBJ2-7	-	CASSRQTGPYEQYF	TGTGCCAGCAGCCGACAGACAGGACCGTACGAGCAGTACTTC
-	TRBV28	TRBJ2-7	once	CASSSPGYYEQYF	TGTGCCAGCAGTTCTCCGGGTTACTACGAGCAGTACTTC
-	TRBV6-1	TRBJ2-2	-	CASTSGSLNTGELFF	TGTGCCAGCACTAGTGGAAGTTTGAACACCGGGGAGCTGTTTTTT
-	TRBV6-1	TRBJ2-7	-	CASSDSTKSYEQYF	TGTGCCAGCAGTGATTCGACGAAGTCCTACGAGCAGTACTTC
TRBD2	TRBV10-2	TRBJ2-1	-	CASRQGLARGNEQFF	TGCGCCAGCAGGCAGGGACTAGCTAGAGGGAATGAGCAGTTCTTC
-	TRBV15	TRBJ1-1	few	CATSRDLPAGGTEAFF	TGTGCCACCAGCAGAGATCTGCCGGCGGGTGGGACTGAAGCTTTCTTT
-	TRBV4-2	TRBJ1-4	-	CASSQGRQAREEKLFF	TGTGCCAGCAGCCAAGGCCGCCAGGCGAGGGAGGAAAAACTGTTTTTT
-	TRBV11-2	TRBJ1-1	-	CASSSFLLTQGAFF	TGTGCCAGCAGCTCGTTTCTCCTAACACAAGGAGCTTTCTTT
-	TRBV9	TRBJ1-4	-	CASSGAGPVLFF	TGTGCCAGCAGCGGGGCCGGCCCTGTACTGTTTTTT
TRBD2	TRBV5-6	TRBJ2-2	-	CASSTPAGVTGELFF	TGTGCCAGCAGCACTCCAGCGGGAGTAACCGGGGAGCTGTTTTTT
-	TRBV11-2	TRBJ2-7	-	CASSLDRASSPYEQYF	TGTGCCAGCAGCTTAGATCGGGCCAGTAGCCCCTACGAGCAGTACTTC
TRBD1	TRBV27	TRBJ1-6	-	CASSLLSPGQAYNSPLHF	TGTGCCAGCAGTTTATTATCTCCGGGACAGGCATATAATTCACCCCTCCACTTT
-	TRBV10-3	TRBJ2-7	-	CAISGGPDREGEQYF	TGTGCCATCAGTGGTGGGCCAGACAGGGAGGGCGAGCAGTACTTC
-	TRBV20-1	TRBJ1-2	-	CSAPVGYGYTF	TGCAGTGCTCCGGTTGGCTATGGCTACACCTTC
-	TRBV5-6	TRBJ2-5	-	CASSTGIGGETQYF	TGTGCCAGCAGCACGGGAATAGGCGGTGAGACCCAGTACTTC
TRBD1	TRBV18	TRBJ1-1	-	CASSPRQGEATEAFF	TGTGCCAGCTCACCCCGGCAGGGGGAGGCCACTGAAGCTTTCTTT
-	TRBV7-9	TRBJ1-1	-	CASSLALGFKDTEAFF	TGTGCCAGCAGCTTAGCCTTGGGGTTTAAGGACACTGAAGCTTTCTTT
TRBD2	TRBV29-1	TRBJ2-7	once	CSVARVLAGVGEQYF	TGCAGCGTTGCAAGGGTTCTAGCGGGAGTGGGCGAGCAGTACTTC
-	TRBV29-1	TRBJ2-3	-	CSVAPGSTDTQYF	TGCAGCGTCGCCCCGGGCTCCACAGATACGCAGTATTTT
-	TRBV18	TRBJ2-7	few	CASSPEGQWSYEQYF	TGTGCCAGCTCACCCGAAGGACAGTGGTCCTACGAGCAGTACTTC
-	TRBV27	TRBJ2-5	-	CASKSERFFRGTQYF	TGTGCCAGCAAGAGTGAGCGTTTCTTCCGGGGGACCCAGTACTTC
-	TRBV12-5	TRBJ2-2	-	CASGLHGELFF	TGTGCTAGTGGCCTCCACGGGGAGCTGTTTTTT
TRBD1	TRBV18	TRBJ2-7	-	CASSLQGAEQYF	TGTGCCAGCTCTTTACAGGGGGCCGAGCAGTACTTC